This is a list of T cell receptor beta chains from one sample in a study of regulatory T cells in long-lasting Graves disease. From the multiplex PCR reads, TCRdb called clonotypes with MiXCR, one entry per CDR3 protein. The profile shows some 330,000 distinct CDR3 sequences, more than 20% of them singletons. The starting material was peripheral blood mononuclear cells (PBMCs), obtained when the disease was refractory, from a patient treated with antithyroid drugs. Receptors originate from a woman in her forties with Graves disease. CDR3s include the opening cysteine and the closing phenylalanine or tryptophan. D genes are given only for firm matches. Rows give clone size only sometimes, using once, few, many, or a class for an expanded clone.

clone_size,v_call,d_call,j_call,cdr3_aa,cdr3_nt
few,TRBV12-3/TRBV12-4,NA,TRBJ2-3,CASRPNRLYTDTQYF,TGTGCCAGCAGACCAAATCGTTTGTACACAGATACGCAGTATTTT
few,TRBV16,NA,TRBJ1-1,CASSQSASGVRTEAFF,TGTGCCAGCAGCCAATCTGCATCCGGGGTTAGGACTGAAGCTTTCTTT
NA,TRBV28,TRBD1,TRBJ2-4,CASSFDFGQGGNIQYF,TGTGCCAGCAGTTTCGACTTCGGACAGGGTGGGAACATTCAGTACTTC
many,TRBV6-1,TRBD2,TRBJ2-3,CASSVTSGSTDTQYF,TGTGCCAGCAGTGTGACTAGCGGGAGCACAGATACGCAGTATTTT
many,TRBV6-1,TRBD1,TRBJ1-5,CASSHRTGQPQHF,TGTGCCAGCAGCCACAGGACAGGTCAGCCCCAGCATTTT
NA,TRBV6-1,TRBD1,TRBJ2-7,CASKRTGPYEQYF,TGTGCCAGCAAGAGGACAGGACCCTACGAGCAGTACTTC
NA,TRBV4-1,NA,TRBJ2-7,CASSPSSAFFDAYEQYF,TGCGCCAGCAGCCCCTCCAGTGCGTTCTTCGATGCGTACGAGCAGTACTTC
NA,TRBV20-1,NA,TRBJ1-5,CSANDGFNQPQHF,TGCAGTGCCAATGACGGATTCAATCAGCCCCAGCATTTT
NA,TRBV20-1,TRBD1,TRBJ2-7,CSAGPDRGLNEQYF,TGCAGTGCTGGCCCGGACAGGGGGCTAAACGAGCAGTACTTC
many,TRBV20-1,TRBD2,TRBJ2-1,CSATRLGGSYNEQFF,TGCAGTGCAACCAGATTGGGCGGGAGTTATAATGAGCAGTTCTTC
many,TRBV10-2,NA,TRBJ1-6,CASKQNWNSPLHF,TGCGCCAGCAAGCAGAATTGGAATTCACCCCTCCACTTT
NA,TRBV12-3/TRBV12-4,NA,TRBJ2-2,CASSLVGGLGGELVF,TGTGCCAGCAGTTTAGTCGGGGGGCTGGGCGGGGAGCTGGTTTTT
NA,TRBV15,NA,TRBJ2-5,CATSRGRSETQYF,TGTGCCACCAGCAGAGGTCGGTCCGAGACCCAGTACTTC
many,TRBV28,NA,TRBJ1-2,CASSLAGTMNYGYTF,TGTGCCAGCAGTTTGGCAGGGACAATGAACTATGGCTACACCTTC
many,TRBV15,NA,TRBJ2-5,CATSRDIGLSQEYF,TGTGCCACCAGCAGAGATATCGGACTCTCCCAAGAGTACTTC
NA,TRBV10-3,NA,TRBJ1-5,CAISDLDHNQPQHF,TGTGCCATCAGTGACTTAGACCACAATCAGCCCCAGCATTTT
few,TRBV27,TRBD1,TRBJ2-2,CASSLSAGGLSHTGELFF,TGTGCCAGCAGTTTATCGGCAGGGGGCCTTTCTCACACCGGGGAGCTGTTTTTT
NA,TRBV3-1,NA,TRBJ2-5,CASTERGFEAQYF,TGTGCCAGCACAGAACGGGGATTCGAGGCCCAGTACTTC
many,TRBV20-1,NA,TRBJ1-4,CSARGQINEKLFF,TGCAGTGCTAGAGGGCAGATTAATGAAAAACTGTTTTTT
NA,TRBV6-1,TRBD2,TRBJ2-6,CASSQVFGLAVSGANVLTF,TGTGCCAGCAGCCAAGTTTTCGGACTAGCGGTTTCTGGGGCCAACGTCCTGACTTTC
NA,TRBV25-1,TRBD1,TRBJ2-7,CASSEYKVGTGSYEQYF,TGTGCCAGCAGTGAATATAAGGTTGGGACAGGGTCCTACGAGCAGTACTTC
many,TRBV27,NA,TRBJ1-5,CASSSVGFGQPQHF,TGTGCCAGCAGTTCAGTTGGGTTTGGTCAGCCCCAGCATTTT
NA,TRBV4-1,NA,TRBJ1-1,CASSQDTGRKNTEAFF,TGCGCCAGCAGCCAAGATACGGGCAGAAAGAACACTGAAGCTTTCTTT
NA,TRBV4-1,TRBD1,TRBJ1-2,CASSRDSYYGYTF,TGCGCCAGCAGCCGGGACAGCTACTATGGCTACACCTTC
NA,TRBV6-1,NA,TRBJ1-3,CASSEGVFSGNTIYF,TGTGCCAGCAGTGAAGGCGTGTTCTCTGGAAACACCATATATTTT
many,TRBV15,NA,TRBJ1-4,CATSRDQPGTGEKLFF,TGTGCCACCAGCAGAGATCAACCTGGTACGGGTGAAAAACTGTTTTTT
NA,TRBV6-1,NA,TRBJ2-7,CASSEASGGGHEQYF,TGTGCCAGCAGTGAAGCGTCCGGGGGTGGCCACGAGCAGTACTTC
many,TRBV28,NA,TRBJ2-7,CASSWATGRKSYEQYF,TGTGCCAGCAGTTGGGCTACCGGACGGAAAAGCTACGAGCAGTACTTC
few,TRBV28,TRBD1,TRBJ2-7,CASSWTGDEQYF,TGTGCCAGCAGCTGGACAGGGGACGAGCAGTACTTC
few,TRBV11-2,TRBD2,TRBJ2-2,CASSLVAGGVAGELFF,TGTGCCAGCAGCTTAGTAGCGGGAGGAGTCGCCGGGGAGCTGTTTTTT
NA,TRBV6-2/TRBV6-3,NA,TRBJ2-7,CASIQTGGEQYF,TGTGCCAGCATCCAGACAGGCGGTGAGCAGTACTTC
few,TRBV6-1,TRBD2,TRBJ2-5,CASRLLAGGETQYF,TGTGCCAGCAGGCTCTTAGCGGGGGGAGAGACCCAGTACTTC
NA,TRBV20-1,TRBD2,TRBJ2-7,CSSHTASGRYEQYF,TGCAGTTCCCACACGGCTAGCGGGAGGTACGAGCAGTACTTC
few,TRBV12-3/TRBV12-4,NA,TRBJ2-3,CASSFGDTQYF,TGTGCCAGCAGCTTTGGAGATACGCAGTATTTT
NA,TRBV10-3,NA,TRBJ2-7,CAISEASIYEQYF,TGTGCCATCAGTGAAGCTTCTATCTACGAGCAGTACTTC
NA,TRBV29-1,NA,TRBJ2-1,CSVEGTGLAEEQFF,TGCAGCGTTGAGGGCACAGGGCTAGCGGAGGAGCAGTTCTTC
many,TRBV12-3/TRBV12-4,TRBD1,TRBJ2-5,CASSSQGDQETQYF,TGTGCCAGCAGTTCTCAGGGGGACCAAGAGACCCAGTACTTC
many,TRBV28,NA,TRBJ2-5,CASSPPARGEETQYF,TGTGCCAGCTCACCACCAGCCAGGGGGGAAGAGACCCAGTACTTC
few,TRBV7-3,NA,TRBJ1-6,CASSLTRVGWNSPLHF,TGTGCCAGCAGCTTAACCAGGGTCGGGTGGAATTCACCCCTCCACTTT
NA,TRBV11-2,TRBD1,TRBJ2-2,CASSLRQGRNTGELFF,TGTGCCAGCAGCCTAAGACAGGGGCGGAACACCGGGGAGCTGTTTTTT
many,TRBV29-1,NA,TRBJ2-4,CSVWEGAIAKNIQYF,TGCAGCGTCTGGGAGGGGGCAATAGCCAAAAACATTCAGTACTTC
once,TRBV9,TRBD2,TRBJ2-1,CASSVAQSGRVNEQFF,TGTGCCAGCAGCGTAGCTCAAAGCGGGAGGGTAAATGAGCAGTTCTTC
NA,TRBV14,NA,TRBJ2-7,CASSHFPREPYEQYF,TGTGCCAGCAGCCACTTCCCCCGGGAACCCTACGAGCAGTACTTC
many,TRBV28,NA,TRBJ1-6,CASNHKAILHF,TGTGCCAGCAACCACAAAGCGATACTCCACTTT
many,TRBV7-3,TRBD2,TRBJ2-5,CASSQGGTSGQETQYF,TGTGCCAGCAGCCAAGGGGGGACTAGCGGGCAAGAGACCCAGTACTTC
many,TRBV7-9,NA,TRBJ1-4,CASSLDRKEKLFF,TGTGCCAGCAGCTTAGATCGGAAAGAAAAACTGTTTTTT
few,TRBV9,NA,TRBJ2-7,CASSVERVPYEQYF,TGTGCCAGCAGCGTAGAAAGGGTTCCCTACGAGCAGTACTTC
many,TRBV28,TRBD1,TRBJ2-7,CASRRQGRSEQYF,TGTGCCAGCCGGAGACAGGGAAGGAGCGAGCAGTACTTC
many,TRBV20-1,NA,TRBJ1-2,CSAREVSGYTF,TGCAGTGCTAGAGAGGTCAGCGGCTACACCTTC
many,TRBV28,TRBD2,TRBJ2-6,CASSQAGAGANVLTF,TGTGCCAGCAGCCAAGCGGGGGCCGGGGCCAACGTCCTGACTTTC
NA,TRBV10-3,TRBD1,TRBJ1-4,CAISVGRGKEKLFF,TGTGCCATCAGTGTAGGCAGGGGGAAAGAAAAACTGTTTTTT